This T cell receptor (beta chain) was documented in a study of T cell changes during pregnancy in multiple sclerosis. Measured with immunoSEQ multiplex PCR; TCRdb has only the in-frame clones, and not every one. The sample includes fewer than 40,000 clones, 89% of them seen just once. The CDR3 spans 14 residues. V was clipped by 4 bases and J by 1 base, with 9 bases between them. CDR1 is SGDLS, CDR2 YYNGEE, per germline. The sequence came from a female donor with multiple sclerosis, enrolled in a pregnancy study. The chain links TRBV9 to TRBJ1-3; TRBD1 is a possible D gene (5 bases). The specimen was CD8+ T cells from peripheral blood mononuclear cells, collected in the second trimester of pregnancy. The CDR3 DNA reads TGTGCCAGCAGCTCGGGACTATCTGGAAACACCATATATTTT. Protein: CASSSGLSGNTIYF.